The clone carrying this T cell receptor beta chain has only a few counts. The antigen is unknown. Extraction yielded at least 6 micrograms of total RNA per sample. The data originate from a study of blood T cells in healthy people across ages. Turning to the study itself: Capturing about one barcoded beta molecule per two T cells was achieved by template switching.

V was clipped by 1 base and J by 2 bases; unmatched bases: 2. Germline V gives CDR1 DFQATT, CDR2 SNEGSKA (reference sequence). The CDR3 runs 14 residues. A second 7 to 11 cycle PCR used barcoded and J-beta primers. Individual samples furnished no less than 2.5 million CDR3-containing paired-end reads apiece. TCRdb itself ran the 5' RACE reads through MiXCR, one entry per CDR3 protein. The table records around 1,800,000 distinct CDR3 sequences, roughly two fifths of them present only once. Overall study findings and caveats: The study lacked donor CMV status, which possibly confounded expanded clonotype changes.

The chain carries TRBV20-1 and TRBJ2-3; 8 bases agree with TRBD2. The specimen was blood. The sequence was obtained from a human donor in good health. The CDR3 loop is CSARGGGNTDTQYF. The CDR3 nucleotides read TGCAGTGCTAGAGGCGGGGGGAACACAGATACGCAGTATTTT.